These 17 T cell receptor beta chains originate from one sample sequenced in a study of CXCR3-negative and CXCR3-positive naive CD8 T cells. The authors made the TRB cDNA libraries by 5' RACE using UMI labels. TCRdb re-called the 5' RACE reads, yielding one record per CDR3 amino acid sequence without DNA. The sample data list fewer than 80,000 distinct CDR3 sequences. Sequenced input: naive CXCR3- CD8+ T cells from blood. Subset defined: CD45RO-CCR7+CD27+CD95- naive CD8+ T cells lacking CXCR3 (TNR3-). The receptors shown here come from a human donor in good health. Some clones in this sample may be carry-over from other donors' samples.

The rearrangement joins TRBV7-9 to TRBJ1-2; the D call of TRBD1 rests on TCRdb alone, since no DNA is present to check it. The germline gives CDR1 SEHNR, CDR2 FQNEAQ (reference sequence). This CDR3 is built from 15 residues. This CDR3 is CASRSPGGGRNGYTF.

The chain's CDR3 is CASSSSHYEQYF. V is TRBV7-2 and J is TRBJ2-7; TCRdb's D call of TRBD2 is untestable without DNA. The CDR3 covers 12 residues. Germline-derived CDR1 and CDR2 are SGHTA and FQGNSA.

The chain links TRBV19 to TRBJ1-1; the TRBD1 assignment by TCRdb is unverifiable without DNA. CDR1 LNHDA and CDR2 SQIVND come from the germline V gene (reference sequence). This CDR3 has 12 amino acids. The CDR3 sequence is CACRGSGTEAFF.

The rearrangement links TRBV27 to TRBJ1-5; lacking DNA, the TRBD1 call made by TCRdb goes unchecked. The CDR3 loop spans 15 amino acids. Germline V CDR1 and CDR2: MNHEY, SMNVEV (reference sequence). CDR3 sequence reads: CASSSLKTGYQPQHF.

J is TRBJ1-2 and V is TRBV6-5; TCRdb picks TRBD1, but there is no DNA to check that call. There are 13 residues in the CDR3. The germline V gene has CDR1 MNHEY and CDR2 SVGAGI. CDR3 amino acids: CASSYEIQGGYTF.

Its frequency marks this clonotype as medium-sized. The chain joins TRBV6-5 to TRBJ2-5; TCRdb calls TRBD2, which cannot be checked without DNA. The CDR3 runs 15 residues. Germline V lookup: CDR1 MNHEY, CDR2 SVGAGI. The CDR3 loop is CASSYPPSGDAILYF.

V usage is TRBV19 and J usage is TRBJ1-2. This CDR3 has 17 residues. The germline V gene encodes CDR1 LNHDA and CDR2 SQIVND (reference sequence). CDR3: CASSIDPGSGSLNGYTF.

The genes are TRBV7-3 and TRBJ2-7; TCRdb calls TRBD1, which cannot be checked without DNA. Germline V gene lookup returns CDR1 SGHTA and CDR2 FQGTGA. This CDR3 spans 13 amino acids. The CDR3 sequence: CASSLIPGHEQYF. Drawing the rest from reference TRBV7-3 and TRBJ2-7, the complete variable domain is GAGVSQTPSNKVTEKGKYVELRCDPISGHTALYWYRQSLGQGPEFLIYFQGTGAADDSGLPNDRFFAVRPEGSVSTLKIQRTERGDSAVYLCASSLIPGHEQYFGPGTRLTVT.

This chain uses TRBV7-9 with TRBJ1-1; the D call from TCRdb, TRBD1, cannot be confirmed without DNA. Germline V gives CDR1 SEHNR, CDR2 FQNEAQ (reference sequence). The CDR3 extends over 13 amino acids. This CDR3 is CAKSQGMGTEAFF. Filled out from reference TRBV7-9 and TRBJ1-1, the complete variable domain reads DTGVSQNPRHKITKRGQNVTFRCDPISEHNRLYWYRQTLGQGPEFLTYFQNEAQLEKSRLLSDRFSAERPKGSFSTLEIQRTEQGDSAMYLCAKSQGMGTEAFFGQGTRLTVV.

The rearrangement joins TRBV7-2 to TRBJ2-7. The CDR3 is made up of 12 amino acids. CDR1 and CDR2 (germline): SGHTA, FQGNSA. The CDR3 here is CASSLTGFEQYF.

The rearrangement links TRBV29-1 to TRBJ2-1; with no DNA, the TCRdb D assignment of TRBD1 cannot be verified. This CDR3 spans 12 amino acids. Germline CDR1 reads SQVTM; CDR2 reads ANQGSEA. CDR3 amino acids: CSVDDRGGEQFF.

The chain joins TRBV6-2 or TRBV6-3 to TRBJ2-7; the D gene TCRdb calls, TRBD2, cannot be checked with no DNA. This CDR3 region has 12 residues. Germline loops: CDR1 MNHEY, CDR2 SVGEGT. The CDR3 reads CATGLSSYEQYF.

This sequence joins TRBV20-1 and TRBJ1-3. Germline CDR1 DFQATT, CDR2 SNEGSKA (reference sequence). This CDR3 comprises 14 residues. This CDR3 reads CSAILPSSGNTIYF.

The chain combines TRBV7-9 with TRBJ2-1; TCRdb's D call of TRBD1 is untestable without DNA. This CDR3 has 15 residues. CDR1 is SEHNR, CDR2 FQNEAQ, per germline (reference sequence). This CDR3 is CASGPGAPGDNEQFF.

The rearrangement uses TRBV29-1 and TRBJ1-2. Germline values: CDR1 SQVTM, CDR2 ANQGSEA. The length of the CDR3 is 13 residues. The CDR3 loop reads CSVASGDLDGYTF.

V usage is TRBV10-3 and J usage is TRBJ1-2. The CDR3 spans 12 residues. Germline V gene data show CDR1 as ENHRY and CDR2 as SYGVKD. The CDR3 loop is CAISPGGYGYTF.

The J gene is TRBJ2-1, the V gene TRBV10-3; TCRdb's D call of TRBD1 is untestable without DNA. In germline, CDR1 is ENHRY, CDR2 SYGVKD. The CDR3 consists of 15 residues. The CDR3 spells CAIRMDSTMMGEQFF.